The source of this T cell receptor (beta chain) is a study of blood T cell repertoires in COVID-19 (dated by TCRdb to 2018 to 2021). For context, the study as a whole: The collaborator samples originated in the United States, Italy and Spain and spanned the acute and convalescent phases of COVID-19. The material from the prospective study consisted of cDNA or gDNA derived from T cells, B-cell-depleted T cells, or PBMCs. Subjects who had been exposed to COVID-19, were actively infected with it, or had recovered from it provided the deeply sampled blood TCRbeta repertoires that made up the dataset. The repertoires were made available in a free public database intended to serve as a resource for research on the immune response to SARS-CoV-2. The samples were drawn from the first 160 participants of the ongoing ImmuneRACE study and from 1,254 subjects provided by 6 global collaborators. The sample metadata nearly always contained a de-identified subject ID, COVID-19 status, age in years and sex. Where available, HLA class I and class II types were taken from metadata supplied by the sample provider and were not determined by assay-based typing. Here is what the overall study found, with its caveats: Clinical and demographic metadata were provided uncurated, with the amount varying by source and participant.

Collaborating institutions collected whole blood in K2EDTA tubes following their own protocols. For TCRbeta analysis, collaborators shipped samples in one of three forms: frozen whole blood, isolated PBMCs, or DNA extracted from either of those sample types. Regarding this clone: No cognate antigen has been identified for it. Base quality data are lacking; no much larger clone is found one base away.

V lost 0 bases and J lost 2 bases; the stretch between them is 24 bases long. The cysteine opens and the phenylalanine closes a CDR3 of 20 amino acids. The CDR3 DNA has 60 bases and is translated from base 1. CDR1 LGHNA and CDR2 YNFKEQ are derived from the germline V gene. TCRbeta CDR3 regions were amplified from genomic DNA using the immunoSEQ Assay, a bias-controlled multiplex PCR. The authors' pipeline ran thus. The number of nucleated cells in each sample was estimated from the amplification of reference gene primers within the assay. To quantify the absolute abundance of each unique TCRbeta CDR3 rearrangement, sequence reads were collapsed and filtered. Productive Simpson clonality was computed per sample as the square root of Simpson's diversity index over productive rearrangements. Held by TCRdb, this immuneACCESS table contains in-frame sequences only and omits some clones. Under half of the omission traces to an unresolved V gene where checked; the cause of the rest is unknown. D and trimming come from the DNA, and the V and J calls and clone size come from that table. For this sample the table gives approximately 49,000 clones, of which 88% were detected only once. The ten most abundant clones make up 3% to 3.5% of the sample.

The rearranged segments are TRBV4-2 and TRBJ2-3, with TRBD1 as a weak D call on 6 bases. This clonotype originated in a man aged 50-60 years with active COVID-19. Sequencing was done on a sample of peripheral blood. CDR3 sequence: CASSQEVLINAGDTTDTQYF. The DNA is as follows: TGTGCCAGCAGCCAAGAAGTTTTAATTAATGCCGGGGACACCACAGATACGCAGTATTTT.